The rows below give T cell receptor beta chains drawn from one sample of a study of blood T cell repertoires in COVID-19. Assay used: immunoSEQ multiplex PCR; TCRdb lists only in-frame clones, some missing. In the table there are some 150,000 clones, 77% of which are singletons. Sequencing was carried out using peripheral blood. These receptors all stem from a woman aged 45 to 65 with active or convalescent COVID-19. The CDR3 runs from the conserved cysteine through the conserved F or W. Each record gives: clone size, V gene, D gene, J gene, CDR3 protein, CDR3 DNA. A D gene is named only where the DNA matches it firmly. Not every row has a clone size; where given, it reads once, few, many or a size class.

clone_size: .; v_call: TRBV28; d_call: TRBD1; j_call: TRBJ2-3; cdr3_aa: CASSPGGQGNTDTQYF; cdr3_nt: TGTGCCAGCAGCCCAGGTGGACAGGGCAACACAGATACGCAGTATTTT
clone_size: .; v_call: TRBV4-2; d_call: .; j_call: TRBJ2-5; cdr3_aa: CASSQDLSTLSKETQYF; cdr3_nt: TGTGCCAGCAGCCAAGACTTGTCTACCCTAAGCAAAGAGACCCAGTACTTC
clone_size: once; v_call: TRBV5-1; d_call: TRBD1; j_call: TRBJ1-4; cdr3_aa: CASSSNAGTGNANEKLFF; cdr3_nt: TGCGCCAGCAGCTCAAACGCCGGGACAGGGAACGCTAATGAAAAACTGTTTTTT
clone_size: once; v_call: TRBV25-1; d_call: .; j_call: TRBJ1-1; cdr3_aa: CASSDSNGAEAFF; cdr3_nt: TGTGCCAGCAGTGACTCTAACGGAGCTGAAGCTTTCTTT
clone_size: .; v_call: TRBV24-1; d_call: TRBD2; j_call: TRBJ2-2; cdr3_aa: CATSDKTSTTGELFF; cdr3_nt: TGTGCCACCAGTGATAAGACTAGCACGACCGGGGAGCTGTTTTTT
clone_size: .; v_call: TRBV3-1/TRBV3-2; d_call: .; j_call: TRBJ2-5; cdr3_aa: CASSQFLRQETQYF; cdr3_nt: TGTGCCAGCAGCCAATTCCTCCGCCAAGAGACCCAGTACTTC
clone_size: .; v_call: TRBV30; d_call: .; j_call: TRBJ1-6; cdr3_aa: CAWSAGGRSSPLHF; cdr3_nt: TGTGCCTGGAGTGCCGGGGGGAGGAGTTCACCCCTCCACTTT
clone_size: .; v_call: TRBV6-2/TRBV6-3; d_call: TRBD1; j_call: TRBJ1-5; cdr3_aa: CASSTDRGWQPQHF; cdr3_nt: TGTGCCAGCAGCACAGACAGGGGTTGGCAGCCCCAGCATTTT
clone_size: .; v_call: TRBV10-3; d_call: TRBD1; j_call: TRBJ1-3; cdr3_aa: CAISERTGGENTIYF; cdr3_nt: TGTGCCATCAGTGAGAGAACAGGGGGCGAAAACACCATATATTTT
clone_size: .; v_call: TRBV27; d_call: .; j_call: TRBJ2-2; cdr3_aa: CASSLAAELNTGELFF; cdr3_nt: TGTGCCAGCAGTTTAGCGGCGGAGCTGAACACCGGGGAGCTGTTTTTT
clone_size: once; v_call: TRBV6-4; d_call: TRBD2; j_call: TRBJ2-1; cdr3_aa: CASSLPSGRVHNEQFF; cdr3_nt: TGTGCCAGCAGCCTACCTAGCGGGAGGGTACACAATGAGCAGTTCTTC
clone_size: .; v_call: TRBV12-3/TRBV12-4; d_call: .; j_call: TRBJ1-1; cdr3_aa: CASSPQENTEAFF; cdr3_nt: TGTGCCAGCAGTCCACAGGAGAACACTGAAGCTTTCTTT
clone_size: .; v_call: TRBV28; d_call: TRBD1; j_call: TRBJ1-4; cdr3_aa: CASRGQGVEKLFF; cdr3_nt: TGTGCCAGCAGGGGCCAGGGGGTCGAAAAACTGTTTTTT
clone_size: .; v_call: TRBV7-2; d_call: .; j_call: TRBJ1-6; cdr3_aa: CASSSRGGVSPLHF; cdr3_nt: TGTGCCAGCAGCAGCCGCGGGGGGGTCTCACCCCTCCACTTT
clone_size: .; v_call: TRBV6-5; d_call: TRBD1; j_call: TRBJ1-6; cdr3_aa: CASSHRDRSSPLHF; cdr3_nt: TGTGCCAGCAGCCACCGGGACAGGTCCTCACCCCTCCACTTT
clone_size: .; v_call: TRBV3-1/TRBV3-2; d_call: .; j_call: TRBJ1-6; cdr3_aa: CASSRLPGNSPLHF; cdr3_nt: TGTGCCAGCAGCCGTTTACCCGGGAATTCACCCCTCCACTTT
clone_size: .; v_call: TRBV19; d_call: TRBD2; j_call: TRBJ2-7; cdr3_aa: CASSNGVMGTTYEQYF; cdr3_nt: TGTGCCAGTAGTAATGGAGTGATGGGGACTACCTACGAGCAGTACTTC
clone_size: .; v_call: TRBV18; d_call: .; j_call: TRBJ2-4; cdr3_aa: CASSSQGILAKNIQYF; cdr3_nt: TGTGCCAGCTCATCTCAGGGGATCCTAGCCAAAAACATTCAGTACTTC
clone_size: .; v_call: TRBV28; d_call: .; j_call: TRBJ2-5; cdr3_aa: CASSSPKRRREETQYF; cdr3_nt: TGTGCCAGCAGTTCCCCGAAACGCAGGCGGGAAGAGACCCAGTACTTC
clone_size: .; v_call: TRBV6-5; d_call: TRBD2; j_call: TRBJ2-7; cdr3_aa: CASGNGGAGEQYF; cdr3_nt: TGTGCCAGCGGGAACGGGGGGGCTGGCGAGCAGTACTTC
clone_size: .; v_call: TRBV2; d_call: .; j_call: TRBJ1-4; cdr3_aa: CASARRQINEKLFF; cdr3_nt: TGTGCCAGCGCCCGCCGACAGATTAATGAAAAACTGTTTTTT
clone_size: .; v_call: TRBV27; d_call: TRBD2; j_call: TRBJ2-2; cdr3_aa: CASSSPGLAGAGELFF; cdr3_nt: TGTGCCAGCAGTTCCCCCGGGCTAGCGGGGGCCGGGGAGCTGTTTTTT
clone_size: .; v_call: TRBV19; d_call: TRBD2; j_call: TRBJ2-3; cdr3_aa: CASSIRGGSTDTQYF; cdr3_nt: TGTGCCAGTAGTATCCGCGGGGGAAGCACAGATACGCAGTATTTT
clone_size: .; v_call: TRBV11-3; d_call: TRBD1; j_call: TRBJ2-2; cdr3_aa: CASSFRTGLNTGELFF; cdr3_nt: TGTGCCAGCAGCTTCCGGACAGGTTTAAACACCGGGGAGCTGTTTTTT
clone_size: .; v_call: TRBV19; d_call: .; j_call: TRBJ2-5; cdr3_aa: CASSSRTSTGTQYF; cdr3_nt: TGTGCCAGTAGTTCCCGGACATCCACCGGGACCCAGTACTTC
clone_size: .; v_call: TRBV28; d_call: .; j_call: TRBJ2-7; cdr3_aa: CASSPRGGSSYEQYF; cdr3_nt: TGTGCCAGCAGCCCACGTGGGGGGAGCTCCTACGAGCAGTACTTC
clone_size: .; v_call: TRBV4-3; d_call: .; j_call: TRBJ2-7; cdr3_aa: CASSQGYGGSYEQYF; cdr3_nt: TGCGCCAGCAGCCAAGGGTACGGGGGCTCCTACGAGCAGTACTTC
clone_size: once; v_call: TRBV5-1; d_call: TRBD2; j_call: TRBJ2-7; cdr3_aa: CASSNLATSGGPFLYEQYF; cdr3_nt: TGCGCCAGCAGCAACCTGGCCACTAGCGGGGGCCCCTTCCTTTACGAGCAGTACTTC
clone_size: .; v_call: TRBV7-2; d_call: TRBD1; j_call: TRBJ1-1; cdr3_aa: CASSLGQGAEAFF; cdr3_nt: TGTGCCAGCAGCTTAGGTCAGGGGGCTGAAGCTTTCTTT
clone_size: .; v_call: TRBV19; d_call: TRBD1; j_call: TRBJ1-2; cdr3_aa: CASSTTGTGLIYGYTF; cdr3_nt: TGTGCCAGTAGTACCACCGGGACAGGGTTAATCTATGGCTACACCTTC
clone_size: .; v_call: TRBV6-5; d_call: .; j_call: TRBJ1-6; cdr3_aa: CASSLGGDSPLHF; cdr3_nt: TGTGCCAGCAGTCTGGGGGGAGACTCACCCCTCCACTTT
clone_size: .; v_call: TRBV27; d_call: TRBD1; j_call: TRBJ1-1; cdr3_aa: CASSSGGTEAFF; cdr3_nt: TGTGCCAGCAGTTCAGGGGGGACTGAAGCTTTCTTT
clone_size: few; v_call: TRBV7-3; d_call: TRBD2; j_call: TRBJ2-5; cdr3_aa: CASSLRRVAGQETQYF; cdr3_nt: TGTGCCAGCAGCTTAAGGCGGGTAGCGGGGCAAGAGACCCAGTACTTC
clone_size: .; v_call: TRBV7-3; d_call: TRBD1; j_call: TRBJ1-2; cdr3_aa: CASSLGQGIGYTF; cdr3_nt: TGTGCCAGCAGCTTAGGACAGGGAATTGGCTACACCTTC
clone_size: once; v_call: TRBV2; d_call: TRBD2; j_call: TRBJ2-3; cdr3_aa: CASSEVWSGSNSDTQYF; cdr3_nt: TGTGCCAGCAGTGAAGTCTGGAGCGGGAGTAACTCAGATACGCAGTATTTT
clone_size: .; v_call: TRBV28; d_call: .; j_call: TRBJ1-4; cdr3_aa: CASRQQGDEEKLFF; cdr3_nt: TGTGCCAGCAGACAACAGGGAGACGAAGAAAAACTGTTTTTT
clone_size: .; v_call: TRBV19; d_call: .; j_call: TRBJ1-6; cdr3_aa: CASSMAPNSPLHF; cdr3_nt: TGTGCCAGTAGTATGGCCCCCAATTCACCCCTCCACTTT
clone_size: .; v_call: TRBV2; d_call: .; j_call: TRBJ2-2; cdr3_aa: CASRLTLSNTGELFF; cdr3_nt: TGTGCCAGCAGGTTGACACTTTCGAACACCGGGGAGCTGTTTTTT
clone_size: .; v_call: TRBV4-2; d_call: TRBD1; j_call: TRBJ1-2; cdr3_aa: CASSQDRGRFDYGYTF; cdr3_nt: TGTGCCAGCAGCCAGGACAGGGGGCGATTCGACTATGGCTACACCTTC
clone_size: .; v_call: TRBV6-4; d_call: TRBD2; j_call: TRBJ2-2; cdr3_aa: CASSPTSGTTGELFF; cdr3_nt: TGTGCCAGCAGTCCCACTAGCGGGACCACCGGGGAGCTGTTTTTT
clone_size: .; v_call: TRBV29-1; d_call: .; j_call: TRBJ2-2; cdr3_aa: CSVTQGTLAGELFF; cdr3_nt: TGCAGCGTTACACAGGGAACGTTAGCCGGGGAGCTGTTTTTT
clone_size: .; v_call: TRBV7-8; d_call: TRBD2; j_call: TRBJ2-1; cdr3_aa: CASSSKPGLASSNEQFF; cdr3_nt: TGTGCCAGCAGCTCAAAACCGGGACTAGCGTCATCCAATGAGCAGTTCTTC